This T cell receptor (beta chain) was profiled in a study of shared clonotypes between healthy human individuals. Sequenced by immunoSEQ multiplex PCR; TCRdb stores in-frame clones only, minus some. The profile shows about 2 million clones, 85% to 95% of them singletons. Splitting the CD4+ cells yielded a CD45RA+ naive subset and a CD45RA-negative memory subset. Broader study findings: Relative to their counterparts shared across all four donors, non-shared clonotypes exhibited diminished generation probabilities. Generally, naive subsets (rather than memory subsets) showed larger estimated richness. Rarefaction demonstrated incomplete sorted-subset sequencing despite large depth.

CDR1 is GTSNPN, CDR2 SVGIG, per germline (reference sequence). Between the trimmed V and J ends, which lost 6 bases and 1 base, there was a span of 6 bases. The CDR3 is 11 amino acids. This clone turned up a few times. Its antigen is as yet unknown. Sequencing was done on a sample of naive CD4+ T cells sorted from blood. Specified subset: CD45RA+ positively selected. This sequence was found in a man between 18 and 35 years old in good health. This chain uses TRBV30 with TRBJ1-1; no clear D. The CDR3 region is CACIKNTEAFF. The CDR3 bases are TGTGCCTGCATCAAGAACACTGAAGCTTTCTTT.